Shown below are 10 T cell receptor beta chains from a single sample sequenced in a study of T cell responses to AZD1222 COVID-19 vaccine. The repertoire was sequenced with immunoSEQ multiplex PCR; TCRdb's copy has only in-frame clones and lacks some. This table has 95,000 to 120,000 clones, about 86% appearing once. Material: peripheral blood, obtained on day 0 of AZD1222 vaccination. Source of these receptors: an adult in good health.

The rearrangement uses TRBV3-1 (or the pseudogene TRBV3-2) and TRBJ2-5, with D unclear. The V end was cut by 3 bases, the J end by 5 bases, with 10 bases between. In germline, CDR1 is LGHDT, CDR2 YNNKEL (reference sequence). CDR3 length equals 13 residues. CDR3 sequence (DNA): TGTGCCAGCAGCCACTCTTACCCGGAGACCCAGTACTTC. Its translation: CASSHSYPETQYF.

The genes are TRBV24-1 and TRBJ2-2, with no clear D. CDR3 length: 18 amino acids. The germline gives CDR1 KGHDR, CDR2 SFDVKD. V gave up 1 base and J gave up 0 bases, with 14 bases separating them. The CDR3: CATSDFSGFGANTGELFF. The CDR3 DNA sequence: TGTGCCACCAGTGATTTTTCCGGGTTTGGTGCGAACACCGGGGAGCTGTTTTTT.

The chain has TRBV6-2 or TRBV6-3 and TRBJ2-1; no clear D. V was cut by 2 bases and J by 5 bases, with 16 bases left in between. Germline V gene lookup returns CDR1 MNHEY and CDR2 SVGEGT. The length of the CDR3 is 16 residues. This CDR3 reads CASSYGGRWTHNEQFF. For the CDR3, the DNA is TGTGCCAGCAGTTACGGTGGGCGATGGACCCACAATGAGCAGTTCTTC.

The V call is TRBV4-2, the J call TRBJ2-7; D is ambiguous. Trimming pared 0 bases from V and 0 bases from J, leaving 6 bases between. The CDR3 length is 14 residues. Germline V gene data show CDR1 as LGHNA and CDR2 as YNFKEQ. The CDR3 sequence is CASSQDPGSYEQYF. CDR3 DNA: TGTGCCAGCAGCCAAGATCCGGGCTCCTACGAGCAGTACTTC.

This sequence joins TRBV14 and TRBJ1-4, with D possibly TRBD1 on 6 matching bases. V was cut by 3 bases and J by 4 bases, with 18 bases left in between. Germline values: CDR1 SGHDN, CDR2 FVKESK. The CDR3 length is 17 residues. CDR3 nucleotides: TGTGCCAGCAGCCATAGACAGGCCGGTCAGATTAATGAAAAACTGTTTTTT. Protein product: CASSHRQAGQINEKLFF.

This chain uses TRBV27 with TRBJ2-7, with D perhaps matching TRBD1 (5 bases). Trimming pared 3 bases from V and 0 bases from J, leaving 15 bases between. CDR3 length equals 16 residues. CDR1 is MNHEY, CDR2 SMNVEV, per germline (reference sequence). The CDR3 region has the DNA TGTGCCAGCAGTTTTAAAGGGGCGGCCCGCTCCTACGAGCAGTACTTC. Translating gives CASSFKGAARSYEQYF.

J is TRBJ2-2 and V is TRBV19; the D is unclear. Germline V gives CDR1 LNHDA, CDR2 SQIVND (reference sequence). CDR3 length equals 13 residues. V was pared by 5 bases and J by 0 bases, with 4 bases between. CDR3 amino acids: CASSATNTGELFF. Here the CDR3 DNA reads TGTGCCAGTAGTGCGACGAACACCGGGGAGCTGTTTTTT.

V is TRBV30 and J is TRBJ2-1, with D possibly TRBD2 on 5 matching bases. Germline V gene lookup returns CDR1 GTSNPN and CDR2 SVGIG (reference sequence). Trimming pared 1 base from V and 0 bases from J, leaving 10 bases between. The CDR3 extends over 15 amino acids. CDR3 residues: CAWSGVGSSYNEQFF. Here the CDR3 DNA reads TGTGCCTGGAGTGGTGTAGGGAGCTCCTACAATGAGCAGTTCTTC.

This sequence joins TRBV11-3 and TRBJ2-5; D is undetermined. Germline V gene data show CDR1 as SGHNT and CDR2 as YENEEA. Trimming cost V 1 base and J 5 bases, with 8 bases left between them. The CDR3 runs to 13 residues. The CDR3 is CASSLASRETQYF. In DNA form, the CDR3 reads TGTGCCAGCAGCTTAGCCTCCCGGGAGACCCAGTACTTC.

Written as DNA, the CDR3 is TGCGCCAGCAGCTTCCAGGGAGGTGGCAATCAGCCCCAGCATTTT. This translates into CASSFQGGGNQPQHF. The gene calls are TRBV5-1 and TRBJ1-5; D possibly corresponds to TRBD1 (5 bases). Germline V gives CDR1 SGHRS, CDR2 YFSETQ. The CDR3 length is 15 residues. V was shortened by 2 bases and J by 2 bases, with 11 bases between the two germline ends.